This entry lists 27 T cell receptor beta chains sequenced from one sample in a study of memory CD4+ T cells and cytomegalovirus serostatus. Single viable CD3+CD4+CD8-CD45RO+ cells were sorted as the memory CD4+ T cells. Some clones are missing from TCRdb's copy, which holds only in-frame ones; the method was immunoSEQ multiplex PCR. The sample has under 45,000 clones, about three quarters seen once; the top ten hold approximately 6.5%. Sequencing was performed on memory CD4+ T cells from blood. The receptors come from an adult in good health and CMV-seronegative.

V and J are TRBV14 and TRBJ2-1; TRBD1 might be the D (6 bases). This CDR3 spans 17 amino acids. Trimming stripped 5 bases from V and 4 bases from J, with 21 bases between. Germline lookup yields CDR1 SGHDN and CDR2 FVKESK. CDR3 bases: TGTGCCAGCAGCACAGGGATGAGGACAGCACATTACAATGAGCAGTTCTTC. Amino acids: CASSTGMRTAHYNEQFF.

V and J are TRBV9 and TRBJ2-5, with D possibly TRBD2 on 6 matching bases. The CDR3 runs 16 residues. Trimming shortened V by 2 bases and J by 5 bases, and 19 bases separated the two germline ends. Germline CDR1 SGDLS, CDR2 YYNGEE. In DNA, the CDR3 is TGTGCCAGCAGCGTCGGAATAGCGGCCGGTCGGGAGACCCAGTACTTC. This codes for CASSVGIAAGRETQYF.

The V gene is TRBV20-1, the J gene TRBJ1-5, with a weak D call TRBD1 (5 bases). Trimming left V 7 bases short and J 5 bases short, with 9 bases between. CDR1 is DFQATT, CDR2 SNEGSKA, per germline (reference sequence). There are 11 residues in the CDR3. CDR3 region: CSGGFDQPQHF. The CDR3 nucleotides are TGCAGTGGGGGGTTTGATCAGCCCCAGCATTTT.

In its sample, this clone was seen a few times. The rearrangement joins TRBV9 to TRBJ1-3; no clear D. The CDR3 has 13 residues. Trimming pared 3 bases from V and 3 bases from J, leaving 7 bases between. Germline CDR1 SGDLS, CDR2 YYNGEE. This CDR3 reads CASSGGYGNTIYF. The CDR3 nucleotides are TGTGCCAGCAGCGGCGGCTATGGAAACACCATATATTTT.

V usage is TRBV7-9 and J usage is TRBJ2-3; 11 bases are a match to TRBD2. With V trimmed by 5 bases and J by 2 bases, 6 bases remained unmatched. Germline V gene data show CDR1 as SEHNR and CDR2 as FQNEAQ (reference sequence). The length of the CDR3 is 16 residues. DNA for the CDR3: TGTGCCAGCAGCCTAGGGACTAGCGGAGTCACAGATACGCAGTATTTT. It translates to CASSLGTSGVTDTQYF.

Written as DNA, the CDR3 is TGTGCCAGCAGCCCCCACGGGGGGGGTGACACAGATACGCAGTATTTT. Amino acids: CASSPHGGGDTDTQYF. The chain links TRBV11-3 to TRBJ2-3; 8 bases map to TRBD2. CDR1 is SGHNT, CDR2 YENEEA, per germline. V shed 5 bases, J shed 2 bases, and the junction held 9 bases outside the gene matches. CDR3 length: 16 amino acids.

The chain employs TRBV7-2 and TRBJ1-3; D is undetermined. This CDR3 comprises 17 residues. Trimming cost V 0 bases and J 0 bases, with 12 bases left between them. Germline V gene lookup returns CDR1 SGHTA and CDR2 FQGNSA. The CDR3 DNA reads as TGTGCCAGCAGCTTAGCTCCTAACACCCGCTCTGGAAACACCATATATTTT. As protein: CASSLAPNTRSGNTIYF.

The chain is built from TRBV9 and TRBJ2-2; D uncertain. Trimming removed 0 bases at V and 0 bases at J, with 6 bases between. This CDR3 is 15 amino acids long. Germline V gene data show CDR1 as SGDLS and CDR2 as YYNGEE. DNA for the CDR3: TGTGCCAGCAGCGTAGGAGGATCGAACACCGGGGAGCTGTTTTTT. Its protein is CASSVGGSNTGELFF.

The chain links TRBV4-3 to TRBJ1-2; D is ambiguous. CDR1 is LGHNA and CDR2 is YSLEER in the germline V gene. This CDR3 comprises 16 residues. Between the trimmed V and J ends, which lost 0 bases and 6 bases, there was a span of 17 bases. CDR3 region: CASSQDVFGSNDGYTF. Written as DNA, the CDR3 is TGCGCCAGCAGCCAAGACGTGTTTGGCTCGAACGATGGCTACACCTTC.

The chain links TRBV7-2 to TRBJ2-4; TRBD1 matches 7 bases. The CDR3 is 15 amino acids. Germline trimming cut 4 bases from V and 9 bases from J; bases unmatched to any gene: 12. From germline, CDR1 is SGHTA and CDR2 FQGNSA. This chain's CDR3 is CASSYRRDRVSIQYF. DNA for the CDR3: TGTGCCAGCAGCTATCGCAGAGACAGGGTTAGCATTCAGTACTTC. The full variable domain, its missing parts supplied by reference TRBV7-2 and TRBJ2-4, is GAGVSQSPSNKVTEKGKDVELRCDPISGHTALYWYRQSLGQGLEFLIYFQGNSAPDKSGLPSDRFSAERTGGSVSTLTIQRTQQEDSAVYLCASSYRRDRVSIQYFGAGTRLSVL.

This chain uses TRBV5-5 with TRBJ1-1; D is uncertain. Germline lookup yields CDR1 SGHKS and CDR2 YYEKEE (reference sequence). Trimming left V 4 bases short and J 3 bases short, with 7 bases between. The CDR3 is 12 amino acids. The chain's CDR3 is CASSRGDTEAFF. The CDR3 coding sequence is TGTGCCAGCAGCCGTGGGGACACTGAAGCTTTCTTT.

CDR3 loop: CASTSGASTDTQYF. The CDR3 DNA reads TGTGCCAGCACGAGCGGAGCTAGCACAGATACGCAGTATTTT. This sequence joins TRBV6-1 and TRBJ2-3; tentatively, D is TRBD2 (5 bases). V lost 7 bases, J lost 0 bases, and 11 bases lay in between. This CDR3 has 14 amino acids. Germline CDR1 and CDR2: MNHNS and SASEGT.

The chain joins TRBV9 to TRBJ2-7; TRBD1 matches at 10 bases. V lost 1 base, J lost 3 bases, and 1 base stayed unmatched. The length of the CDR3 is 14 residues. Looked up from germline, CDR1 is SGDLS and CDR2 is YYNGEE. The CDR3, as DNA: TGTGCCAGCAGCGTAAGGACAGGGGGCTACGAGCAGTACTTC. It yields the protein CASSVRTGGYEQYF.

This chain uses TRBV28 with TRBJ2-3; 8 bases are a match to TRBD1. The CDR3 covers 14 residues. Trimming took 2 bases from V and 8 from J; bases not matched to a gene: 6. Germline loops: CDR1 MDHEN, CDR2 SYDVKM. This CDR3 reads CASSLQGASGTQYF. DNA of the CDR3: TGTGCCAGCAGTTTACAGGGGGCATCGGGTACGCAGTATTTT.

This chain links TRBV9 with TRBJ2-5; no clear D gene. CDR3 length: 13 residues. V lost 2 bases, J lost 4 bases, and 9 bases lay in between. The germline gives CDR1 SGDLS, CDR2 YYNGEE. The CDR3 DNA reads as TGTGCCAGCAGCGTCTCCGCAGGAGAGACCCAGTACTTC. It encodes CASSVSAGETQYF. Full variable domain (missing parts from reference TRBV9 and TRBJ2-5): DSGVTQTPKHLITATGQRVTLRCSPRSGDLSVYWYQQSLDQGLQFLIQYYNGEERAKGNILERFSAQQFPDLHSELNLSSLELGDSALYFCASSVSAGETQYFGPGTRLLVL.

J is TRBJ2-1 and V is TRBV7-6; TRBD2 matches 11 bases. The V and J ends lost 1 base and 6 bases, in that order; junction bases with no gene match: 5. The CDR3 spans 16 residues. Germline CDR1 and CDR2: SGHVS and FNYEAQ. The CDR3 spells CASSLVSGRAGNEQFF. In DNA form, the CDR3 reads TGTGCCAGCAGCTTAGTTAGCGGGAGGGCAGGCAATGAGCAGTTCTTC.

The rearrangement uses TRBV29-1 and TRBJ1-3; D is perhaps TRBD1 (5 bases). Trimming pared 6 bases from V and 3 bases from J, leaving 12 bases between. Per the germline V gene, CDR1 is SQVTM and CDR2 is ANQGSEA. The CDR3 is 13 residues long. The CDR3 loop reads CSVETVSGNTIYF. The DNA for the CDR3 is TGCAGCGTAGAGACAGTCAGTGGAAACACCATATATTTT.

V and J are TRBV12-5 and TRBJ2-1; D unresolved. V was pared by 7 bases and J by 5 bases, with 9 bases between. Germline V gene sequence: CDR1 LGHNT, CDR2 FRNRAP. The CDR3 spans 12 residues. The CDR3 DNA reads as TGTGCTAGTGCTATAGTCCACAATGAGCAGTTCTTC. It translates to CASAIVHNEQFF.

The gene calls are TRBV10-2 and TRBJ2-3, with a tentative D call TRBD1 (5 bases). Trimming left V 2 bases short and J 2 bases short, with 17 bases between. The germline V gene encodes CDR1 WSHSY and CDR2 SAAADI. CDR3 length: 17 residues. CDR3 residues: CASSERADILLTDTQYF. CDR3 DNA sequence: TGCGCCAGCAGTGAGCGGGCGGACATCCTTCTCACAGATACGCAGTATTTT.

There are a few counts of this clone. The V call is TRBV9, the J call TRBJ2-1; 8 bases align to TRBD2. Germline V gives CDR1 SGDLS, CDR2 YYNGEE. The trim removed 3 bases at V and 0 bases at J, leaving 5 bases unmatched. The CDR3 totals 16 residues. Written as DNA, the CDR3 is TGTGCCAGCAGCGAAGCGGGGGCCAGCTCCTACAATGAGCAGTTCTTC. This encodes CASSEAGASSYNEQFF. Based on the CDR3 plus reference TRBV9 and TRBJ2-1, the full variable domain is DSGVTQTPKHLITATGQRVTLRCSPRSGDLSVYWYQQSLDQGLQFLIQYYNGEERAKGNILERFSAQQFPDLHSELNLSSLELGDSALYFCASSEAGASSYNEQFFGPGTRLTVL.

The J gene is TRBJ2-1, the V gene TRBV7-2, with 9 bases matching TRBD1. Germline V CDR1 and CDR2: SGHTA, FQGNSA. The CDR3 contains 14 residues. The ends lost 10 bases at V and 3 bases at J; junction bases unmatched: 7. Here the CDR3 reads CATLPGQGYNEQFF. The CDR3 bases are TGTGCCACCCTGCCGGGACAGGGCTACAATGAGCAGTTCTTC.

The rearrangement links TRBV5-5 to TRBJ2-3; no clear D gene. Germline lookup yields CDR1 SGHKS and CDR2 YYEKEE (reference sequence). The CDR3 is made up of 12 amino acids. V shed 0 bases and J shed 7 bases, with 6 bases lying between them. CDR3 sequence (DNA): TGTGCCAGCAGCTTGGAAAGGAATACGCAGTATTTT. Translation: CASSLERNTQYF.

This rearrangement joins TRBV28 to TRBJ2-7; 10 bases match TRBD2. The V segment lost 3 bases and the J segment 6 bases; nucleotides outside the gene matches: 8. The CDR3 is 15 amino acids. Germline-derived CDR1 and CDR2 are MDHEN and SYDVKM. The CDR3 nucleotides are TGTGCCAGCAGTTTTCGGCTAGCGGGAGCAGCCGAGCAGTACTTC. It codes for CASSFRLAGAAEQYF.

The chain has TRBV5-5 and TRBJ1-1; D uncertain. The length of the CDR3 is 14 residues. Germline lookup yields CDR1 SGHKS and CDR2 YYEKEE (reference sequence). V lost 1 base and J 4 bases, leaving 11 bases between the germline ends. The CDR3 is CASSLSSGSTEAFF. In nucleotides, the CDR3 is TGTGCCAGCAGCTTGTCGTCGGGGAGCACTGAAGCTTTCTTT. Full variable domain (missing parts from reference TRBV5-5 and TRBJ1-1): DAGVTQSPTHLIKTRGQQVTLRCSPISGHKSVSWYQQVLGQGPQFIFQYYEKEERGRGNFPDRFSARQFPNYSSELNVNALLLGDSALYLCASSLSSGSTEAFFGQGTRLTVV.

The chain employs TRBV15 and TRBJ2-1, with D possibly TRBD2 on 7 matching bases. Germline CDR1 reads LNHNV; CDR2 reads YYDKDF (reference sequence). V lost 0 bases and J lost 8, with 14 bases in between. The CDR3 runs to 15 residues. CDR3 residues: CATSRDRDYRDEQFF. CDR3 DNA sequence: TGTGCCACCAGCAGAGATAGGGACTACAGGGATGAGCAGTTCTTC.

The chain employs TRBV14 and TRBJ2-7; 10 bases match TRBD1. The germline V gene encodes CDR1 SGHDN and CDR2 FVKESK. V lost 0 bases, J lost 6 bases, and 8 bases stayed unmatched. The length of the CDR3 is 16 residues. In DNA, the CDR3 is TGTGCCAGCAGCCAAGATCAGCGACAGGGGGCTGTCGAGCAGTACTTC. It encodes CASSQDQRQGAVEQYF.

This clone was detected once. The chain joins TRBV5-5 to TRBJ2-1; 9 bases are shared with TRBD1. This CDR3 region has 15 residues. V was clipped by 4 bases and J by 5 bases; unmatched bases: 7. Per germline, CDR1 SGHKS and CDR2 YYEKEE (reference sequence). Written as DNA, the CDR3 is TGTGCCAGCAGCAGCGGGACAGGGAACCACAATGAGCAGTTCTTC. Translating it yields CASSSGTGNHNEQFF.